The clone carrying this T cell receptor (beta chain) was observed at least ten times. The read finishes 3 residues shy of the CDR3 end, and the germline J gene is used to complete it. The sample belongs to a study of T cell clonality in common variable immunodeficiency. Trimming cost V 0 bases and J 4 bases; bases outside gene matches: 8. The germline V gene encodes CDR1 DFQATT and CDR2 SNEGSKA (reference sequence). The CDR3 is made up of 18 amino acids. Sequencing was performed with immunoSEQ multiplex PCR; in TCRdb, only in-frame clones are kept and a portion is missing. Listed for the sample are some 80,000 clones, none seen a single time.

The TCR comes from a person aged 18 to 70 in good health. The chain carries TRBV20-1 and TRBJ2-2, with 13 bases aligning to TRBD2. Sequencing was done on a sample of peripheral blood mononuclear cells. The CDR3 reads CSARERTSGSPGTGELFF. The CDR3 DNA, read in part, is TGCAGTGCTAGAGAAAGGACTAGCGGGAGCCCCGGCACCGGGGAG.